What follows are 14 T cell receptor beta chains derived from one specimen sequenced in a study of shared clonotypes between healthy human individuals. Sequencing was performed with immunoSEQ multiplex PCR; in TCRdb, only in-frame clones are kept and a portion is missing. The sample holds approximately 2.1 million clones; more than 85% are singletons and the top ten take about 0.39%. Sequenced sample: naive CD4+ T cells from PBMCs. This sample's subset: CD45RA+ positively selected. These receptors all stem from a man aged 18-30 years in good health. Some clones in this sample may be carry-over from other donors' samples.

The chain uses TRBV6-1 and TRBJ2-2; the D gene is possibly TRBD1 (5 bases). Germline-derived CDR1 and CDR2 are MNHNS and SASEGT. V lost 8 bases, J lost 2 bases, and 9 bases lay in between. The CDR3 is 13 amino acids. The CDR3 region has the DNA TGTGCCAGCTCTGACAGAAACACCGGGGAGCTGTTTTTT. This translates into CASSDRNTGELFF.

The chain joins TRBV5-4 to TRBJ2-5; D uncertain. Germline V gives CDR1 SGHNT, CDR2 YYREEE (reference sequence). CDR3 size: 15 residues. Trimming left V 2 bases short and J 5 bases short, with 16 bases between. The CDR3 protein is CASSLSRTLRETQYF. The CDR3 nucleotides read TGTGCCAGCAGCTTATCGAGAACGCTAAGGGAGACCCAGTACTTC.

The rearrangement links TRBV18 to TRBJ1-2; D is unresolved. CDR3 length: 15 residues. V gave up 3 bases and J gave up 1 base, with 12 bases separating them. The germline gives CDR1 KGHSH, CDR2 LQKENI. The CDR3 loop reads CASSPVSGDNYGYTF. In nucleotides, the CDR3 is TGTGCCAGCTCACCTGTCTCGGGCGATAACTATGGCTACACCTTC.

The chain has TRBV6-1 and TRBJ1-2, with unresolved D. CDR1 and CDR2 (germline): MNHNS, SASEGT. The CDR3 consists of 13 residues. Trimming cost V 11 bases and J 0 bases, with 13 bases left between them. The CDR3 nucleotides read TGTGCCTACTCAAAGGAGTCTAACTATGGCTACACCTTC. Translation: CAYSKESNYGYTF.

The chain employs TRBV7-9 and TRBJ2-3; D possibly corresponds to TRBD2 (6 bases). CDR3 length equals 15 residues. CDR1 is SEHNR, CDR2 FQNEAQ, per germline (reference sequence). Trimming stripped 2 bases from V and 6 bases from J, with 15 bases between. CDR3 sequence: CASSLRTASGDTQYF. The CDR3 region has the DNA TGTGCCAGCAGCTTACGAACGGCCAGCGGGGATACGCAGTATTTT. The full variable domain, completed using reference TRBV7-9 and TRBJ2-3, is DTGVSQNPRHKITKRGQNVTFRCDPISEHNRLYWYRQTLGQGPEFLTYFQNEAQLEKSRLLSDRFSAERPKGSFSTLEIQRTEQGDSAMYLCASSLRTASGDTQYFGPGTRLTVL.

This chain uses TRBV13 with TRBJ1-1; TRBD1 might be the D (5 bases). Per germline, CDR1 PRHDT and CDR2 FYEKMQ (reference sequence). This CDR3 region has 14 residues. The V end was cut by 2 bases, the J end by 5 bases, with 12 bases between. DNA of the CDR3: TGTGCCAGCAGCTTAAGGAGGGGATGGACTGAAGCTTTCTTT. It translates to CASSLRRGWTEAFF.

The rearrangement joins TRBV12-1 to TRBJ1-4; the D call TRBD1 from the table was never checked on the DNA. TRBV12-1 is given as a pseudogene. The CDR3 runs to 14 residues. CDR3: CASSLGQGNEKLFF. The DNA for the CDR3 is TGTGCCAGCAGCCTGGGGCAGGGTAATGAAAAACTGTTTTTT.

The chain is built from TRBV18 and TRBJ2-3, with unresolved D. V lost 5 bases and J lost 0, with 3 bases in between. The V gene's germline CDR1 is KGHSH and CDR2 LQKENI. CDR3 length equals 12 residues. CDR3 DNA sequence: TGTGCCAGCTCAAATAGCACAGATACGCAGTATTTT. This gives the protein CASSNSTDTQYF.

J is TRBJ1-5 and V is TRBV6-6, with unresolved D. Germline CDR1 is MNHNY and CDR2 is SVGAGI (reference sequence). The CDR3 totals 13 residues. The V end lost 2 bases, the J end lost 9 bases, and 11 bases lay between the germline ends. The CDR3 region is CASSYERRAPQHF. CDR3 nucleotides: TGTGCCAGCAGTTACGAGCGGAGGGCGCCCCAGCATTTT.

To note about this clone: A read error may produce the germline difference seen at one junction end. CDR3 DNA sequence: TGTGCCAGCAGCTTAGGGGGAGCAGGGTTGAATACTGAAGCTTTCTTT. This encodes CASSLGGAGLNTEAFF. This rearrangement joins TRBV7-6 to TRBJ1-1; the D gene is possibly TRBD1 (5 bases). The CDR3 consists of 16 residues. Per the germline V gene, CDR1 is SGHVS and CDR2 is FNYEAQ.

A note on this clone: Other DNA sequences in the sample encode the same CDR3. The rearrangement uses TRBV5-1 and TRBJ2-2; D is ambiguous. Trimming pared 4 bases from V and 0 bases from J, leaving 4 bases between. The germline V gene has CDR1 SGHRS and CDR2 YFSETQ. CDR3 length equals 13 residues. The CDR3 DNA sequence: TGCGCCAGCAGCACAGCGAACACCGGGGAGCTGTTTTTT. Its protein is CASSTANTGELFF.

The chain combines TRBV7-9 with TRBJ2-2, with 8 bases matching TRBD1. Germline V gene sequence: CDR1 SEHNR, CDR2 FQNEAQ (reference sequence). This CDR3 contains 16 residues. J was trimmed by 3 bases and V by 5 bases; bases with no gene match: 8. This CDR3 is CASSGRQGKDTGELFF. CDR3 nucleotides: TGTGCCAGCAGCGGTAGACAGGGGAAGGACACCGGGGAGCTGTTTTTT.

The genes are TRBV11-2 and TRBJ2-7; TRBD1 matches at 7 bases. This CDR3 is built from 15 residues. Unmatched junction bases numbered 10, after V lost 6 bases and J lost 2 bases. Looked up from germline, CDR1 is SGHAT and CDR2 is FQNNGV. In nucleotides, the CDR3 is TGTGCCAGCAGAATCCTCACACAGGGGCCCTACGAGCAGTACTTC. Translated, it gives CASRILTQGPYEQYF.

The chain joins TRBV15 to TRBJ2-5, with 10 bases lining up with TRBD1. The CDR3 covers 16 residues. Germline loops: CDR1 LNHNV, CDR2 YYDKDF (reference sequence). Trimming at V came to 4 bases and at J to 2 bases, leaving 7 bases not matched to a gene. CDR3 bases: TGTGCCACCAGCACCCAGAGACAGGGGGCACAAGAGACCCAGTACTTC. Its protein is CATSTQRQGAQETQYF.